The next 20 T cell receptor beta chains were all read from a single sample in a study of cytomegalovirus exposure and HLA in healthy donors. Primers: 60 Vbeta forward and 13 Jbeta reverse. Data came from immunoSEQ multiplex PCR; TCRdb stores just in-frame clones and leaves some out. The sample yields approximately 210,000 clones, over 75% seen once. Specimen: PBMCs. These receptors originate from a man between 18 and 35 years old in good health and CMV-seronegative.

The chain employs TRBV2 and TRBJ2-1; the D gene is possibly TRBD2 (5 bases). The V gene's germline CDR1 is SNHLY and CDR2 FYNNEI. This CDR3 has 15 residues. V lost 7 bases and J lost 0, with 13 bases in between. The CDR3 loop is CASTRASHSYNEQFF. CDR3 coding DNA: TGTGCCAGCACGAGGGCTAGCCACTCCTACAATGAGCAGTTCTTC. Variable domain in full (rest from reference TRBV2 and TRBJ2-1): EPEVTQTPSHQVTQMGQEVILRCVPISNHLYFYWYRQILGQKVEFLVSFYNNEISEKSEIFDDQFSVERPDGSNFTLKIRSTKLEDSAMYFCASTRASHSYNEQFFGPGTRLTVL.

The chain recombines TRBV7-3 with TRBJ2-1; 9 bases align to TRBD2. This CDR3 spans 15 amino acids. With V trimmed by 5 bases and J by 3 bases, 5 bases remained unmatched. The V gene's germline CDR1 is SGHTA and CDR2 FQGTGA. The CDR3 DNA reads as TGTGCCAGCAGCCCGACTAGCGGAAACTACAATGAGCAGTTCTTC. The encoded protein is CASSPTSGNYNEQFF.

This clone is a singleton in its sample. This chain connects TRBV19 to TRBJ2-1, with TRBD2 matching over 9 bases. V dropped 1 base and J dropped 8; count of bases not matched to a gene: 12. CDR1 and CDR2 from the germline V gene are LNHDA and SQIVND (reference sequence). This CDR3 has 17 amino acids. The CDR3 spells CASSIGGGSGSGYEQFF. The CDR3 DNA reads as TGTGCCAGTAGTATAGGGGGGGGTAGCGGGAGTGGGTATGAGCAGTTCTTC. The variable domain in full, completed from reference TRBV19 and TRBJ2-1, reads DGGITQSPKYLFRKEGQNVTLSCEQNLNHDAMYWYRQDPGQGLRLIYYSQIVNDFQKGDIAEGYSVSREKKESFPLTVTSAQKNPTAFYLCASSIGGGSGSGYEQFFGPGTRLTVL.

The chain combines TRBV27 with TRBJ2-4; 15 positions agree with TRBD2. The CDR3 is 18 residues long. Germline V CDR1 and CDR2: MNHEY, SMNVEV (reference sequence). J was trimmed by 8 bases and V by 4 bases; bases with no gene match: 12. CDR3 in amino acids: CASSSIGLAGGLRDIQYF. The CDR3 bases are TGTGCCAGCAGTTCCATTGGACTAGCGGGGGGGCTGCGGGACATTCAGTACTTC.

This chain joins TRBV10-3 and TRBJ1-5, with D uncertain. Germline loops: CDR1 ENHRY, CDR2 SYGVKD. V was trimmed by 3 bases and J by 3 bases, leaving 6 bases between them. The CDR3 contains 13 residues. The CDR3 spells CAISDNPNQPQHF. The CDR3 coding sequence is TGTGCCATCAGTGACAATCCCAATCAGCCCCAGCATTTT.

The chain couples TRBV7-6 to TRBJ2-2; D perhaps matches TRBD2 (5 bases). Trimming cost V 3 bases and J 4 bases, with 12 bases left between them. Germline assignment: CDR1 SGHVS and CDR2 FNYEAQ. The CDR3 consists of 15 residues. The CDR3 DNA is TGTGCCAGCAGCTTTGGTGGGAGTGTCACCGGGGAGCTGTTTTTT. Protein sequence: CASSFGGSVTGELFF.

The V call is TRBV5-6, the J call TRBJ2-3, with D possibly being TRBD2 (6 bases). Germline-derived CDR1 and CDR2 are SGHDT and YYEEEE. The CDR3 totals 14 residues. Deletions cut 0 bases from V and 8 bases from J, with 13 bases between. CDR3 sequence reads: CASSLGSGAATQYF. The CDR3 coding sequence is TGTGCCAGCAGCTTGGGATCGGGAGCGGCTACGCAGTATTTT.

In its sample, this clone was seen once. The germline gene is not matched at one end of the junction; a read error may be the cause. The sample carries other DNA sequences with the same CDR3. This chain connects TRBV6-4 to TRBJ1-6; 7 bases line up with TRBD1. The CDR3 runs to 14 residues. Germline CDR1 is MRHNA and CDR2 is SNTAGT. Here the CDR3 reads CASSDQGGNSPLHF. CDR3 DNA sequence: TGCGCCAGCAGTGACCAGGGGGGAAATTCACCCCTCCACTTT.

The chain's CDR3 is CASSLSGWSSYEQYF. The CDR3 coding sequence is TGTGCCAGCAGCCTATCCGGGTGGAGCTCCTACGAGCAGTACTTC. This rearrangement joins TRBV7-2 to TRBJ2-7; D is uncertain. V lost 5 bases and J lost 0, with 14 bases in between. The germline V gene has CDR1 SGHTA and CDR2 FQGNSA. The CDR3 length is 15 residues. Filled out from reference TRBV7-2 and TRBJ2-7, the complete variable domain reads GAGVSQSPSNKVTEKGKDVELRCDPISGHTALYWYRQSLGQGLEFLIYFQGNSAPDKSGLPSDRFSAERTGGSVSTLTIQRTQQEDSAVYLCASSLSGWSSYEQYFGPGTRLTVT.

J is TRBJ2-2 and V is TRBV6-5; 7 nucleotides agree with TRBD1. CDR1 is MNHEY, CDR2 SVGAGI, per germline. V dropped 2 bases and J dropped 3; count of bases not matched to a gene: 6. CDR3 length: 16 residues. CDR3 DNA sequence: TGTGCCAGCAGTTACGGGTACGGGACAGACACCGGGGAGCTGTTTTTT. Protein: CASSYGYGTDTGELFF.

The rearrangement joins TRBV6-6 to TRBJ1-1; D remains unclear. The CDR3 runs 13 residues. The V gene lost 6 bases and the J gene lost 1 base, with 9 bases spanning the gap. Germline loops: CDR1 MNHNY, CDR2 SVGAGI (reference sequence). CDR3 DNA sequence: TGTGCCAGCAGCCCAACAGAGAACACTGAAGCTTTCTTT. This encodes CASSPTENTEAFF.

The V and J genes are TRBV13 and TRBJ2-2, with TRBD2 identical over 10 bases. The CDR3 has 16 residues. Germline V CDR1 and CDR2: PRHDT, FYEKMQ (reference sequence). Trimming cost V 0 bases and J 6 bases; bases outside gene matches: 4. In nucleotides, the CDR3 is TGTGCCAGCAGCTTAGGAGCGGGGGGGCGCGCCGGGGAGCTGTTTTTT. The encoded protein is CASSLGAGGRAGELFF.

The rearrangement uses TRBV4-3 and TRBJ2-3, with 8 positions matching TRBD2. Trimming removed 1 base from V and 5 bases from J; junction bases left unmatched: 8. This CDR3 spans 16 amino acids. From germline, CDR1 is LGHNA and CDR2 YSLEER. This CDR3 is CASSQVSGRQGDTQYF. CDR3 coding DNA: TGCGCCAGCAGCCAAGTCAGCGGGAGACAAGGAGATACGCAGTATTTT.

The rearrangement links TRBV7-8 to TRBJ2-5, with no clear D. Germline V gene data show CDR1 as SGHVS and CDR2 as FQNEAQ. The V and J ends lost 1 base and 4 bases respectively, with 4 bases between them. CDR3 length: 12 amino acids. In nucleotides, the CDR3 is TGTGCCAGCAGCTTAGGTAGAGAGACCCAGTACTTC. It encodes CASSLGRETQYF.

The chain uses TRBV5-1 and TRBJ1-2; D not resolved. Trimming removed 0 bases at V and 8 bases at J, with 20 bases between. Germline V gene sequence: CDR1 SGHRS, CDR2 YFSETQ. This CDR3 has 16 amino acids. This chain's CDR3 is CASSLAVRRPWLGYTF. The CDR3 region has the DNA TGCGCCAGCAGCTTGGCCGTGAGGCGCCCCTGGTTGGGCTACACCTTC.

This chain uses TRBV28 with TRBJ1-5; no reliable D call. This CDR3 has 14 amino acids. The germline V and J ends were trimmed by 2 bases and 2 bases, with 7 bases remaining between them. Germline CDR1 reads MDHEN; CDR2 reads SYDVKM. The chain's CDR3 is CASSLREGNQPQHF. The CDR3 DNA reads TGTGCCAGCAGTTTACGCGAGGGCAATCAGCCCCAGCATTTT. Using reference TRBV28 and TRBJ1-5 for the parts outside the CDR3, the full variable domain is DVKVTQSSRYLVKRTGEKVFLECVQDMDHENMFWYRQDPGLGLRLIYFSYDVKMKEKGDIPEGYSVSREKKERFSLILESASTNQTSMYLCASSLREGNQPQHFGDGTRLSIL.

In its sample, this clone was seen a few times. Other DNA sequences within the sample encode an identical CDR3. The rearrangement uses TRBV6-1 and TRBJ1-5; no clear D gene. Trimming removed 3 bases at V and 5 bases at J, with 8 bases between. There are 13 residues in the CDR3. Germline CDR1 is MNHNS and CDR2 is SASEGT. CDR3 bases: TGTGCCAGCAGTGAGGCAGGTTATCAGCCCCAGCATTTT. This gives the protein CASSEAGYQPQHF.

The rearrangement joins TRBV9 to TRBJ2-7; 7 nucleotides align to TRBD1. There are 14 residues in the CDR3. Per the germline V gene, CDR1 is SGDLS and CDR2 is YYNGEE. Trimming took 4 bases from V and 1 from J; bases not matched to a gene: 5. The CDR3 DNA follows: TGTGCCAGCAGCTCCTGGGACAGATCCTACGAGCAGTACTTC. Its protein is CASSSWDRSYEQYF.

The chain has TRBV4-3 and TRBJ1-2; D possibly corresponds to TRBD1 (5 bases). The CDR3 length is 14 residues. Trimming shortened V by 3 bases and J by 1 base, and 9 bases separated the two germline ends. CDR1 and CDR2 (germline): LGHNA, YSLEER. The CDR3 DNA reads TGCGCCAGCAGCCAGACAGATCTTAACTATGGCTACACCTTC. Amino acid sequence: CASSQTDLNYGYTF.

This clone came up once. The V call is TRBV6-5, the J call TRBJ2-3, with D perhaps TRBD2 (6 bases). V lost 5 bases and J 4 bases, leaving 16 bases between the germline ends. The CDR3 loop spans 15 amino acids. Germline values: CDR1 MNHEY, CDR2 SVGAGI. The CDR3 reads CASSGYREPPDTQYF. CDR3 coding DNA: TGTGCCAGCAGTGGCTACCGGGAGCCTCCAGATACGCAGTATTTT.